This entry lists 32 T cell receptor beta chains sequenced from one sample in a study of CD8+CD57+ T cells in acquired aplastic anemia. TCR beta VDJ combinations and CDR3 sequences were profiled from genomic DNA. TCRdb analysed the reads with MiXCR anew, one entry per CDR3 protein. The sample includes about 120,000 distinct CDR3 sequences, about 60% seen only once; the top ten take under 35%. By flow cytometry, patients selected for sequencing had shown an expansion of CD8+CD57+ cells. Sequencing was carried out using sorted CD4+, CD8+, or CD8+CD57+ T cells (not recorded which) from PBMCs. Source of these receptors: a human donor with aplastic anemia.

The rearrangement links TRBV12-3 or TRBV12-4 to TRBJ2-6; no firm D call. This CDR3 is 13 amino acids long. V was cut by 3 bases and J by 4 bases, with 4 bases left in between. The CDR3 DNA reads as TGTGCCAGCAGTTTTCCAGGGGCCAACGTCCTGACTTTC. Translated, it gives CASSFPGANVLTF.

This clonotype appeared a single time. This chain uses TRBV5-1 with TRBJ2-5, with D possibly TRBD2 on 6 matching bases. The germline gives CDR1 SGHRS, CDR2 YFSETQ. Deletions cut 2 bases from V and 1 base from J, with 12 bases between. The CDR3 is made up of 15 amino acids. CDR3 sequence reads: CASSFLGRGQETQYF. CDR3 DNA: TGCGCCAGCAGCTTCTTGGGGCGGGGCCAAGAGACCCAGTACTTC.

This clonotype has a count of ten or more. The rearrangement links TRBV12-3 or TRBV12-4 to TRBJ2-7; 14 positions match TRBD2. Trimming took 5 bases from V and 1 from J; bases not matched to a gene: 7. The CDR3 consists of 17 residues. CDR3 sequence (DNA): TGTGCCAGCAGTGAAGGACTAGCGGGAGGAGTATCCTACGAGCAGTACTTC. This sequence encodes CASSEGLAGGVSYEQYF.

This clonotype was seen a single time. The rearrangement links TRBV9 to TRBJ2-7, with 7 bases matching TRBD2. The CDR3 has 16 residues. The J segment lost 5 bases and the V segment lost 0 bases, leaving 11 bases of the junction unmatched. Looked up from germline, CDR1 is SGDLS and CDR2 is YYNGEE. The CDR3 DNA follows: TGTGCCAGCAGCGTAGCTCAGGGAGGGTTCTTGGACGAGCAGTACTTC. This encodes CASSVAQGGFLDEQYF.

The chain uses TRBV19 and TRBJ1-4, with TRBD1 matching 7 bases. The CDR3 totals 15 residues. V dropped 6 bases and J dropped 8; count of bases not matched to a gene: 12. CDR1 and CDR2 (germline): LNHDA, SQIVND (reference sequence). The CDR3 is CASRRHRGGYEKLFF. CDR3 in DNA: TGTGCCAGTAGACGACACAGGGGAGGGTACGAAAAACTGTTTTTT.

The rearrangement joins TRBV7-2 to TRBJ1-5; maybe TRBD1 (5 bases). CDR1 and CDR2 from the germline V gene are SGHTA and FQGNSA. The CDR3 length is 14 residues. Trimming took off 6 bases at V and 7 bases at J, with 16 bases between the two ends. The CDR3 sequence is CASSPHRSGQPQHF. For the CDR3, the DNA is TGTGCCAGCAGTCCCCACAGGTCAGGGCAGCCCCAGCATTTT.

J is TRBJ1-2 and V is TRBV25-1; D may be TRBD1 (6 bases). Between the trimmed V and J ends, which lost 4 bases and 3 bases, there was a span of 9 bases. Germline CDR1 MGHDK, CDR2 SYGVNS. The CDR3 is made up of 13 amino acids. The CDR3 DNA reads TGTGCCAGCAGTGTACAGGGATACTATGGCTACACCTTC. As protein: CASSVQGYYGYTF.

This clonotype was recorded at least ten times. This chain uses TRBV14 with TRBJ2-3; D may be TRBD2 (6 bases). The V end was cut by 4 bases, the J end by 2 bases, with 16 bases between. Germline loops: CDR1 SGHDN, CDR2 FVKESK. The CDR3 runs 16 residues. The CDR3 DNA is TGTGCCAGCAGCCTCTGGAGGGCGGGGAACACAGATACGCAGTATTTT. This codes for CASSLWRAGNTDTQYF.

This clonotype was picked up many times. The chain links TRBV2 to TRBJ1-5, with D uncertain. V lost 6 bases and J lost 4, with 4 bases in between. The V gene's germline CDR1 is SNHLY and CDR2 FYNNEI. CDR3 length: 11 residues. In DNA, the CDR3 is TGTGCCAGCAGGACAAATCAGCCCCAGCATTTT. Residues: CASRTNQPQHF.

This clonotype was counted a few times. The chain carries TRBV10-3 and TRBJ1-6; D not certain. Trimming pared 4 bases from V and 7 bases from J, leaving 11 bases between. This CDR3 has 14 residues. Germline values: CDR1 ENHRY, CDR2 SYGVKD. CDR3 amino acids: CAISGSGGNSPLHF. CDR3 DNA: TGTGCCATCAGTGGCTCAGGCGGCAATTCACCCCTCCACTTT.

Notes on this clonotype: The junction does not match germline at one end; this may be a read error. V usage is TRBV7-7 and J usage is TRBJ2-3, with 8 bases matching TRBD2. CDR1 is SSHAT and CDR2 is FNYEAQ in the germline V gene (reference sequence). This CDR3 is 17 amino acids long. DNA of the CDR3: TGTGCTAGCAGCTTAAATAGCGGGGCGGCTAGCACAGATACGCAGTATTTT. This gives the protein CASSLNSGAASTDTQYF.

The rearrangement joins TRBV7-9 to TRBJ2-5; no clear D gene. The germline V and J ends were trimmed by 5 bases and 5 bases, with 18 bases remaining between them. Looked up from germline, CDR1 is SEHNR and CDR2 is FQNEAQ (reference sequence). This CDR3 contains 15 residues. The CDR3 loop reads CASSILLLSGETQYF. CDR3 bases: TGTGCCAGCAGCATACTACTACTGAGTGGGGAGACCCAGTACTTC.

CDR3 region: CASSNYRVSSYNEQFF. The DNA for the CDR3 is TGTGCCAGCAGTAACTACAGGGTTAGCTCCTACAATGAGCAGTTCTTC. The chain uses TRBV13 and TRBJ2-1; tentatively, D is TRBD1 (6 bases). Germline CDR1 reads PRHDT; CDR2 reads FYEKMQ (reference sequence). V gave up 6 bases and J gave up 0 bases, with 15 bases separating them. The CDR3 length is 16 residues.

In its sample, this clonotype was seen many times. This chain connects TRBV10-3 to TRBJ2-7; 7 bases are a match to TRBD2. The CDR3 is 16 amino acids. After removal of 5 bases from V and 3 bases from J, the junction contained 13 bases not matched to a gene. The germline CDR1 and CDR2 sequences are ENHRY and SYGVKD. CDR3 residues: CAISPGWEGSLYEQYF. The CDR3 DNA sequence: TGTGCCATCAGTCCTGGATGGGAGGGGAGTCTCTACGAGCAGTACTTC.

This clonotype occurred a few times. The CDR3 here is CSARGTSGGETQYF. CDR3 sequence (DNA): TGCAGTGCTAGAGGGACTAGCGGGGGAGAGACCCAGTACTTC. V and J are TRBV20-1 and TRBJ2-5; 13 bases map to TRBD2. Germline lookup yields CDR1 DFQATT and CDR2 SNEGSKA (reference sequence). The CDR3 sequence is 14 residues long. V shed 1 base and J 4 bases; nucleotides not matched to a gene: 0.

This clonotype was counted a few times. The chain couples TRBV12-3 or TRBV12-4 to TRBJ1-2; D call uncertain. This CDR3 spans 10 amino acids. Trimming removed 8 bases at V and 5 bases at J, with 6 bases between. CDR3 sequence reads: CASRRYGYTF. The CDR3, as DNA: TGTGCCAGCCGAAGGTATGGCTACACCTTC.

The gene calls are TRBV29-1 and TRBJ2-1, with D perhaps TRBD2 (6 bases). The CDR3 is made up of 12 amino acids. CDR1 is SQVTM and CDR2 is ANQGSEA in the germline V gene. V was trimmed by 6 bases and J by 7 bases, leaving 13 bases between them. CDR3 region: CSVDARGNEQFF. CDR3 DNA: TGCAGCGTAGACGCCCGGGGGAATGAGCAGTTCTTC.

V is TRBV7-2 and J is TRBJ2-7; D is unclear. V dropped 3 bases and J dropped 9 bases, with 9 bases sitting between them. Germline lookup yields CDR1 SGHTA and CDR2 FQGNSA. The length of the CDR3 is 11 residues. The CDR3 DNA follows: TGTGCCAGCAGCTTTCCGAGCCGGCAGTACTTC. Its protein is CASSFPSRQYF.

This chain links TRBV7-2 with TRBJ1-6; tentative D call: TRBD1 (5 bases). The CDR3 is 15 amino acids. Trimming removed 4 bases at V and 9 bases at J, with 16 bases between. Germline assignment: CDR1 SGHTA and CDR2 FQGNSA. The DNA of the CDR3 is TGTGCCAGCAGCTCCGGGGCCTCCGGGAGTTCACCCCTCCACTTT. Amino acid sequence: CASSSGASGSSPLHF. Variable domain in full (rest from reference TRBV7-2 and TRBJ1-6): GAGVSQSPSNKVTEKGKDVELRCDPISGHTALYWYRQSLGQGLEFLIYFQGNSAPDKSGLPSDRFSAERTGGSVSTLTIQRTQQEDSAVYLCASSSGASGSSPLHFGNGTRLTVT.

The chain links TRBV10-3 to TRBJ2-7; D remains ambiguous. This CDR3 region has 12 residues. Germline V gene sequence: CDR1 ENHRY, CDR2 SYGVKD. Trimming took 3 bases from V and 4 from J, leaving 7 bases between them. In DNA form, the CDR3 reads TGTGCCATCAGTGATAAAAGATACGAGCAGTACTTC. The encoded protein is CAISDKRYEQYF.

As for this clonotype: Relative to the germline gene, one junction end is altered; a read error may explain this. The rearrangement uses TRBV5-3 and TRBJ1-2; 7 bases agree with TRBD1. TRBV5-3 is labeled an ORF, and its function is uncertain. This CDR3 region has 13 residues. The CDR3 sequence: CASSLGQRYGYTF. In DNA form, the CDR3 reads TGTGCCAGCAGCTTGGGACAGCGATATGGCTACACCTTC.

The chain carries TRBV24-1 and TRBJ1-1; unclear D gene. CDR3 size: 11 residues. CDR1 and CDR2 (germline): KGHDR, SFDVKD. V was shortened by 8 bases and J by 2 bases, with 5 bases between the two germline ends. CDR3 amino acids: CATMGNTEAFF. CDR3 DNA sequence: TGTGCCACCATGGGAAACACTGAAGCTTTCTTT.

V is TRBV4-2 and J is TRBJ2-1; a weak D match, TRBD1 (5 bases). Germline V gives CDR1 LGHNA, CDR2 YNFKEQ. This CDR3 has 15 residues. The V and J ends lost 4 bases and 3 bases respectively, with 13 bases between them. In DNA, the CDR3 is TGTGCCAGCAGCCGAGGCAGGGAACGCTACAATGAGCAGTTCTTC. As protein: CASSRGRERYNEQFF.

Points on this clonotype: Likely a read error: the CDR3 ends without its conserved phenylalanine or tryptophan. The V gene is TRBV19, the J gene TRBJ1-1, with D perhaps matching TRBD1 (5 bases). Germline CDR1 reads LNHDA; CDR2 reads SQIVND (reference sequence). The CDR3 is made up of 14 amino acids. The CDR3 here is CATSWGEVNTDAFS. The CDR3, as DNA: TGTGCCACCAGTTGGGGGGAAGTGAACACTGATGCTTTCTCT.

As for this clonotype: A junction end diverges from the germline sequence, so it may reflect a read error. The J gene is TRBJ1-1, the V gene TRBV20-1, with 8 bases identical to TRBD1. Germline lookup yields CDR1 DFQATT and CDR2 SNEGSKA (reference sequence). This CDR3 is built from 14 residues. CDR3 sequence (DNA): TGCAGTGCCTGGGACAGGTATACGAACACTGAAGTTTTCTTT. Translated: CSAWDRYTNTEVFF.

This chain uses TRBV2 with TRBJ2-5; 9 bases line up with TRBD1. Germline CDR1 and CDR2: SNHLY and FYNNEI. V was clipped by 5 bases and J by 4 bases; unmatched bases: 8. The CDR3 length is 15 residues. DNA for the CDR3: TGTGCCAGCAGTACGTCCGGGACAGGGAGAGAGACCCAGTACTTC. It encodes CASSTSGTGRETQYF. The variable domain in full, with the rest retrieved from reference TRBV2 and TRBJ2-5, is EPEVTQTPSHQVTQMGQEVILRCVPISNHLYFYWYRQILGQKVEFLVSFYNNEISEKSEIFDDQFSVERPDGSNFTLKIRSTKLEDSAMYFCASSTSGTGRETQYFGPGTRLLVL.

The chain is built from TRBV7-9 and TRBJ1-3; a weak D match, TRBD1 (6 bases). The V and J ends lost 7 bases and 3 bases respectively, with 13 bases between them. The CDR3 is 14 residues long. Germline CDR1 and CDR2: SEHNR and FQNEAQ (reference sequence). The CDR3 loop is CASTRGTYGNTIYF. The CDR3 DNA follows: TGTGCCAGCACTCGAGGGACATATGGAAACACCATATATTTT. Supplemented by reference TRBV7-9 and TRBJ1-3, the full variable domain reads DTGVSQNPRHKITKRGQNVTFRCDPISEHNRLYWYRQTLGQGPEFLTYFQNEAQLEKSRLLSDRFSAERPKGSFSTLEIQRTEQGDSAMYLCASTRGTYGNTIYFGEGSWLTVV.

This clonotype was picked up many times. The CDR3 region is CAIFRGSSGELFF. In nucleotides, the CDR3 is TGTGCCATTTTTCGGGGCTCTTCCGGGGAGCTGTTTTTT. The rearrangement uses TRBV10-3 and TRBJ2-2; D assignment may be TRBD1 or TRBD2 (5 bases each). Looked up from germline, CDR1 is ENHRY and CDR2 is SYGVKD. V shed 9 bases and J shed 6 bases, with 14 bases lying between them. This CDR3 is built from 13 residues.

The V and J genes are TRBV4-3 and TRBJ2-7, with D hard to call. The CDR3 is made up of 14 amino acids. V dropped 0 bases and J dropped 3 bases, with 9 bases sitting between them. CDR1 and CDR2 from the germline V gene are LGHNA and YSLEER. DNA for the CDR3: TGCGCCAGCAGCCAAGATGCGACCAGCTACGAGCAGTACTTC. Encoded protein: CASSQDATSYEQYF.

The V call is TRBV2, the J call TRBJ2-7, with no clear D. This CDR3 spans 11 amino acids. Per the germline V gene, CDR1 is SNHLY and CDR2 is FYNNEI. V lost 4 bases and J lost 3, with 4 bases in between. Here the CDR3 reads CASSALYEQYF. For the CDR3, the DNA is TGTGCCAGCAGTGCCCTCTACGAGCAGTACTTC.

This clonotype was seen only a few times. The CDR3 protein is CSAREADNYGYTF. CDR3 nucleotide sequence: TGCAGTGCTAGAGAGGCAGATAACTATGGCTACACCTTC. The gene calls are TRBV20-1 and TRBJ1-2; D uncertain. Germline CDR1 and CDR2: DFQATT and SNEGSKA (reference sequence). Trimming left V 0 bases short and J 1 base short, with 6 bases between. The CDR3 is 13 residues long.

The rearrangement joins TRBV9 to TRBJ1-2; 9 positions match TRBD1. From germline, CDR1 is SGDLS and CDR2 YYNGEE. This CDR3 contains 17 residues. The V segment lost 3 bases and the J segment 3 bases; nucleotides outside the gene matches: 12. In DNA form, the CDR3 reads TGTGCCAGCAGCGAGGGGCAACAGGGGGCAATAGACTATGGCTACACCTTC. Translating it yields CASSEGQQGAIDYGYTF. Full variable domain (outside the CDR3, taken from reference TRBV9 and TRBJ1-2): DSGVTQTPKHLITATGQRVTLRCSPRSGDLSVYWYQQSLDQGLQFLIQYYNGEERAKGNILERFSAQQFPDLHSELNLSSLELGDSALYFCASSEGQQGAIDYGYTFGSGTRLTVV.